This T cell receptor beta chain was found in a study of human T cells and chemical hapten exposure (dated by TCRdb to about 2021). Regarding the study in general: For sensitization, 2% DPC in acetone was applied to an approximately 2 cm by approximately 2 cm area of upper inner arm skin. Weekly therapeutic DPC doses were additionally applied to the scalp of patients throughout the roughly 22-week study period. Blood was sampled from patients pre-sensitization (week 0) and at 2, 6 and about 24 weeks after DPC sensitization. Blood for TCR sequencing was provided by twenty-nine alopecia patients at one to four time points (pre-sensitization, 2, 6 and 24 weeks). Most of the patients in the cohort were female, and the cohort covered alopecia areata with under or over 50% scalp involvement, alopecia totalis and alopecia universalis. Patch testing on the upper back used Finn chambers containing 0.01% DPC, with scoring done after 6 days according to International Contact Dermatitis Research Group standards. Libraries were combined into a pool for sequencing, and differences in TCR yield between samples came mainly from small differences in library volumes within the pool. Peripheral blood TCR repertoire changes were tracked in vivo in alopecia patients during primary and secondary sensitization to the hapten diphenylcyclopropenone (DPC).

The research as a whole found: The number of TCRs above 1 in 1000 frequency did not change with DPC sensitization; there was no evidence of global repertoire structure alterations. Patch test score was positively correlated with the number of PT1 expanded TCRs, with significance at thresholds 8, 16 and 32 but not at 4. Expanded TCRs formed significantly more large CDR3 similarity clusters than pre-sensitization or healthy control sets, consistent with antigen-driven responses. All patients had alopecia, a presumed autoimmune disease, so their immune response might differ from that of healthy individuals. After repeated subsampling, the strength of the expansion versus patch-test correlation and the threshold at which it became significant changed.

From its cysteine to its phenylalanine, the CDR3 spans 13 amino acids. Only the CDR3 part of the read is kept: 39 bases, read in frame from the first base. The germline V gene yields MDHEN for CDR1 and SYDVKM for CDR2. The V end loses 3 bases and the J end loses 6 bases, and a stretch of 9 bases separates them. This sample's time point label indicates: pre-sensitization, week 0. This specimen's treatment or condition label, per the study, means: therapeutic diphenylcyclopropenone sensitization with weekly scalp DPC. At every patch-test visit, the blood draw took place before the patch test was put on. Patients were eligible if aged 18 to 70, diagnosed with alopecia and judged suitable for DPC therapy, and pregnant patients were excluded. Total RNA was extracted from unfractionated whole blood that had been collected in Tempus Blood RNA tubes. There are many counts of this clonotype. Its antigen is unknown. No quality values exist for individual bases; no much larger clone is one base distant.

Libraries were made using RACE. TCRdb lists the instrument as NextSeq 500. During library preparation, unique molecular identifiers were attached to individual cDNA molecules so that TCRs could be counted quantitatively and reproducibly. From each blood RNA sample, both TCR alpha and TCR beta chains were sequenced. The study's own analysis went as follows. A median of about 87,000 TCRs per sample was observed, with a range of about 23,224 to 700,000. The Decombinator software suite was used to annotate the V, J and CDR3 of the TCR reads. Every sample was subsampled to the same number of TCRs (28,000) for the PS versus PT1 abundance plots. Expanded TCRs were defined as absent before sensitization and observed at least eight times at the 2-week time point. The raw public data were reprocessed by TCRdb itself: fastp quality trimming at Q25, MiXCR clonotype calling, in-frame beta chains only. Rows with one shared CDR3 protein collapse into an entry with the most common genes and DNA. TCRdb assigned the V and J calls; the authors' analysis was not used. The sample yields 60,000 to 70,000 distinct CDR3 sequences; roughly 9.8% were counted once. Clones ranked in the top ten supply 4% to 6% of the sample.

Recombination linked TRBV28 to TRBJ2-1; TRBD2 is a weak D gene call, 5 bases matching. This material consisted of whole blood, taken in connection with sensitization to the hapten diphenylcyclopropenone (DPC). This sequence originates from a woman in her forties or fifties with alopecia areata. Some clones in this sample may be carry-over from other donors' samples. This receptor carries the CDR3 CASSFEAGNEQFF. The bases are TGTGCCAGCAGTTTTGAGGCGGGCAATGAGCAGTTCTTC.